The T cell receptor beta chain described here comes from a study of blood T cell repertoires in COVID-19. Libraries were prepared by immunoSEQ multiplex PCR; TCRdb keeps only in-frame clonotypes and omits some of them. The table includes approximately 71,000 clones, 88% detected once. The V segment lost 0 bases and the J segment 5 bases; nucleotides outside the gene matches: 16. Germline loops: CDR1 GTSNPN, CDR2 SVGIG (reference sequence). The CDR3 covers 18 residues. The source of this sequence is a human donor in a cohort sampled during active COVID-19. The material sequenced was peripheral blood. The J gene is TRBJ2-5, the V gene TRBV30; 9 bases agree with TRBD2. The CDR3 DNA sequence: TGTGCCTGGAGTGTACGAAGGGGTAGCGGGGGTGGAAGGGAGACCCAGTACTTC. Its protein is CAWSVRRGSGGGRETQYF.